The clone carrying this T cell receptor beta chain was observed a few times. In germline, CDR1 is MNHEY, CDR2 SMNVEV (reference sequence). The CDR3 is 18 amino acids. V trimming: 4 bases; J trimming: 0 bases; junction bases outside the gene matches: 8. The sample originates from a study of blood T cell repertoires in COVID-19. As for the study in general: COVID-19 samples from acute and convalescent phases originated in the United States, Italy and Spain. T cells, B-cell-depleted T cells, or PBMCs supplied cDNA or gDNA.

The authors' processing: Amplification with reference gene primers provided the estimates of nucleated cell counts. Produced via immunoSEQ multiplex PCR; TCRdb's table is partial and in-frame only. The V and J calls and the clone size are those of that table, but D and trimming were determined from the DNA. The sample consists of over 100,000 clones, 86% of them appearing once. The sequence was collected from a woman in her seventies with COVID-19, enrolled during active disease. V usage is TRBV27 and J usage is TRBJ1-4; 10 bases line up with TRBD1. The sample taken for sequencing was peripheral blood. The CDR3 nucleotides are TGTGCCAGCAGTTCAGCCTGGGACAGGGGCACAACTAATGAAAAACTGTTTTTT. Translation gives CASSSAWDRGTTNEKLFF.